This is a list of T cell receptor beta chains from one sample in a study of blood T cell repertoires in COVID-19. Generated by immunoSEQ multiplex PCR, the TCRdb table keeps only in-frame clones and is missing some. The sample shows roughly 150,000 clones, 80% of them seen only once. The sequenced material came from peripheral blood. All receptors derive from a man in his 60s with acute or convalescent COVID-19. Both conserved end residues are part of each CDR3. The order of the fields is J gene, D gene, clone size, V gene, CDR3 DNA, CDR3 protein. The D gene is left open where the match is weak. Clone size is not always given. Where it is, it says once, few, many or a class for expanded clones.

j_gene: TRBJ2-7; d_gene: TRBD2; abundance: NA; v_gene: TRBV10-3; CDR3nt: TGTGCCATCAGTCCCGGGACTAGCGGGAGTTACGAGCAGTACTTC; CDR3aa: CAISPGTSGSYEQYF
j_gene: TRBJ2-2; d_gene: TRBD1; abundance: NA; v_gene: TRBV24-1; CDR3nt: TGTGCCACCAACTCCGGGACAGCCACCGGGGAGCTGTTTTTT; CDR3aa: CATNSGTATGELFF
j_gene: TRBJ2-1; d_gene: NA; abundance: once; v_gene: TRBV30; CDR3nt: TGTGCCTGGAGTTCCGGGATGCCTTACAATGAGCAGTTCTTC; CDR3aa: CAWSSGMPYNEQFF
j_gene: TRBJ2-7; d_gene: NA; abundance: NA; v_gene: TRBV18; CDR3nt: TGTGCCAGCTCATTCAGGGGAGATACCTACGAGCAGTACTTC; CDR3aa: CASSFRGDTYEQYF
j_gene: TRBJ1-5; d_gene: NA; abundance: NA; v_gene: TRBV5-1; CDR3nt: TGCGCCAGCAGCGCAGGGATCGGTGGCAATCAGCCCCAGCATTTT; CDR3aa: CASSAGIGGNQPQHF
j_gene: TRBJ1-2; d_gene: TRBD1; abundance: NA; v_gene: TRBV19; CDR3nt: TGCGCGATTTCGGGACAGGGTGTCCATGGCTACACCTTC; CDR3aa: CAISGQGVHGYTF
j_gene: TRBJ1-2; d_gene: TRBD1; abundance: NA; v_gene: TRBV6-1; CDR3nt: TGTGCCAGCAGTGATAAGGACAGGCGGGATGGCTACACCTTC; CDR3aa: CASSDKDRRDGYTF
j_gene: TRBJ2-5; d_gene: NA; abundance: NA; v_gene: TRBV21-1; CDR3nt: TGTGCCAGCATGGACAGGGGGCTAGAGACCCAGTACTTC; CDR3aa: CASMDRGLETQYF
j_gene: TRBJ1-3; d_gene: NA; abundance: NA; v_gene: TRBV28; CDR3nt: TGTGCCAGCATCTCTGGCCCAGGCGCCGGAAACACCATATATTTT; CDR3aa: CASISGPGAGNTIYF
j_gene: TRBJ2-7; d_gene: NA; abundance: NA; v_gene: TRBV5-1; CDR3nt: TGCGCCAGCAGCAAAGGGGACGGGAGCTCCTACGAGCAGTACTTC; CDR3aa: CASSKGDGSSYEQYF
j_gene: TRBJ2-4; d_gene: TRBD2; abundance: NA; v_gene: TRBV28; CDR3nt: TGTGCCAGCAGCAGCGGACTAGCGGGGGCGGTAGCCAAAAACATTCAGTACTTC; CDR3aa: CASSSGLAGAVAKNIQYF
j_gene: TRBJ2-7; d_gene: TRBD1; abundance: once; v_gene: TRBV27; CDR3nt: TGTGCCAGCAGTTTATATCCGGGACAGGGCACCTACGAGCAGTACTTC; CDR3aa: CASSLYPGQGTYEQYF
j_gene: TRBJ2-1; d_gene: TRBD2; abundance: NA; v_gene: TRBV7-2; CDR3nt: TGTGCCAGCAGCCCATGGACTAGCGGCGGGAATGAGCAGTTCTTC; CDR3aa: CASSPWTSGGNEQFF
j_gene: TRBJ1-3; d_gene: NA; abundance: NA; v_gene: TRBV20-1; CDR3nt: TGCAGTGCCCCGGGGGGGAACACCATATATTTT; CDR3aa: CSAPGGNTIYF
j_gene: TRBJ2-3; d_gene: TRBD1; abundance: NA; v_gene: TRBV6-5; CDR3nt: TGTGCCAGCAGTAGGGGACAGGGGGTAACAGATACGCAGTATTTT; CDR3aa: CASSRGQGVTDTQYF
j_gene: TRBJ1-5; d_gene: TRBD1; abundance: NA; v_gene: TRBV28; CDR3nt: TGTGCCAGCAGTCCGCTACCCGACAGGGGGCACAATCAGCCCCAGCATTTT; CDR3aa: CASSPLPDRGHNQPQHF
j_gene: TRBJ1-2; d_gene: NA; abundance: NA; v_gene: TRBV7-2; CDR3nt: TGTGCCAGCAGCCCAGGGTACTATGGCTACACCTTC; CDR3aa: CASSPGYYGYTF
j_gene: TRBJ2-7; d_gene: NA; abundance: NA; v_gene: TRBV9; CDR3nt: TGTGCCAGCAGCGCCGCCCTTGCCACTAGGCAGAGCGAGCAGTACTTC; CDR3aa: CASSAALATRQSEQYF
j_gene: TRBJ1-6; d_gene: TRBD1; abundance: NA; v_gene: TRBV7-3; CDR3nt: TGTGCCAGCAGCTCTCAGGGGGGTAATTCACCCCTCCACTTT; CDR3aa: CASSSQGGNSPLHF
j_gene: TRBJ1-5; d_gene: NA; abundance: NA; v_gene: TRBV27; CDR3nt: TGTGCCAGCAGGCTGGAGGCGGCAGGGAGGAATCAGCCCCAGCATTTT; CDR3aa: CASRLEAAGRNQPQHF
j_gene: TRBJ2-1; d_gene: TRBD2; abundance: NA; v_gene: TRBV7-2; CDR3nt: TGTGCCAGCAGCCCTAGCGGGGGGATATCCGGTTACAATGAGCAGTTCTTC; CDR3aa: CASSPSGGISGYNEQFF
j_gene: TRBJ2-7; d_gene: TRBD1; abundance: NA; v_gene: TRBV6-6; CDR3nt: TGTGCCAGCGGAGGGACAGGTGAATACGAGCAGTACTTC; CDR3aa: CASGGTGEYEQYF
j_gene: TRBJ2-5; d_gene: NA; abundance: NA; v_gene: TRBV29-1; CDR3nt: TGCAGCGTTGAAACAGGAGAGACCCAGTACTTC; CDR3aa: CSVETGETQYF
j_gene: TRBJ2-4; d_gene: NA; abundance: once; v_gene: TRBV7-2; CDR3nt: TGTGCCAGCAGCTTAGGGGGAGATGTGGCCAAAAACATTCAGTACTTC; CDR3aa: CASSLGGDVAKNIQYF
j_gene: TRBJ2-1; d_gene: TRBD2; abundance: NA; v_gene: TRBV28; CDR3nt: TGTGCCAGCAGTCCGGCTAGCGGGAGGGCGAGTGAGCAGTTCTTC; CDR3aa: CASSPASGRASEQFF
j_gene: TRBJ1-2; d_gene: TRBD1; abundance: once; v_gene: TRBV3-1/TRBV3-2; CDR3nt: TGTGCCAGCAGCCGTGAGAGGGGTACAGGGGTATATGGCTACACCTTC; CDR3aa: CASSRERGTGVYGYTF
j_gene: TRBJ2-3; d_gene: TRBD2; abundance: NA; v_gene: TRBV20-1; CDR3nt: TGCAGTGCTAGTACATCCAGCGGGAACACAGATACGCAGTATTTT; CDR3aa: CSASTSSGNTDTQYF
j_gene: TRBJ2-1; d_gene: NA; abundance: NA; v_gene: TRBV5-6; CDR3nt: TGTGCCAGCAGCTCCCTGTGGGGCAATAGGAATGAGCAGTTCTTC; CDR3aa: CASSSLWGNRNEQFF
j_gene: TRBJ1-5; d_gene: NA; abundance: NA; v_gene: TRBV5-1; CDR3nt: TGCGCCAGCAGCTCCTCCCCTGCCCTAGGCAATCAGCCCCAGCATTTT; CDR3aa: CASSSSPALGNQPQHF
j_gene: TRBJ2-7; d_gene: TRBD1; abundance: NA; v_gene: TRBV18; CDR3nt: TGTGCCAGCTCACCGGTCGGACAGGGATCCTACGAGCAGTACTTC; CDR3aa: CASSPVGQGSYEQYF
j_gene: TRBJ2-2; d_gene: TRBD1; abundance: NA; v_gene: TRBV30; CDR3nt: TGTGCCTGGAGTTCGGGACAGGGCAACACCGGGGAGCTGTTTTTT; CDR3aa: CAWSSGQGNTGELFF
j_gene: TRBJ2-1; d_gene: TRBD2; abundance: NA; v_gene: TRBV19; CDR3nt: TGTGCCAGTAGTATCTTTAGCGGGAGTCCCCATGAGCAGTTCTTC; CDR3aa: CASSIFSGSPHEQFF
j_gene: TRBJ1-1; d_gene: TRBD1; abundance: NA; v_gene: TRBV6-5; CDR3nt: TGTGCCAGCAGTTACGCACAGGGGTATGAAGCTTTCTTT; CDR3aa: CASSYAQGYEAFF
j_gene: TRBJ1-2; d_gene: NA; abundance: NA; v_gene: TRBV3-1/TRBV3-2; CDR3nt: TGTGCCAGCAGACAGGGCATCGGGGATGGCTACACCTTC; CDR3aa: CASRQGIGDGYTF
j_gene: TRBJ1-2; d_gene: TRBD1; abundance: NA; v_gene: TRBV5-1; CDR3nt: TGCGCCAGCAGCTTGGGGGGACAGGGGAGCGGAGGCTACACCTTC; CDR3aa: CASSLGGQGSGGYTF
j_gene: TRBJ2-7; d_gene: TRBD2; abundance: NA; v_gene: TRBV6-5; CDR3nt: TGTGCCAGCAGGCGTGGGACTAGCGGTTCGTACGAGCAGTACTTC; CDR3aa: CASRRGTSGSYEQYF
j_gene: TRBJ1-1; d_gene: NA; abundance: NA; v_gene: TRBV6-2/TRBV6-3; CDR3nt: TGTGCCAGCAGTTACTGGTCAGTGAACACTGAAGCTTTCTTT; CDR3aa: CASSYWSVNTEAFF
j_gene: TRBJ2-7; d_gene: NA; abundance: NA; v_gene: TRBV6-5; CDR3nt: TGTGCCAGCAGTCCCCGTTCGGGATCGGACGAGCAGTACTTC; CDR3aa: CASSPRSGSDEQYF
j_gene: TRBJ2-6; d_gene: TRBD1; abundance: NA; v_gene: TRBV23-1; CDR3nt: TGCGCCAGCAGTCAGCCAGACAGGGGCGGAAACTCTGGGGCCAACGTCCTGACTTTC; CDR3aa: CASSQPDRGGNSGANVLTF
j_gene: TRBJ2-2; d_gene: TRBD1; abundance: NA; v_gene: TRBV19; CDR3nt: TGTGCCAGTAGTCGACAGGGGGCCAGGACCGGGGAGCTGTTTTTT; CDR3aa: CASSRQGARTGELFF
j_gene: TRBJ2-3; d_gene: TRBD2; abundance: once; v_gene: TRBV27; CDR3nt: TGTGCCAGCAGTTTAATTAGCGGGGGGAATACGCAGTATTTT; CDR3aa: CASSLISGGNTQYF
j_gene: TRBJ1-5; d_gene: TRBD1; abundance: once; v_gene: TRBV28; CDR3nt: TGTGCCAGCAGTCCCGGGACAGGGGGCAACCAGCCCCAGCATTTT; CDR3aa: CASSPGTGGNQPQHF
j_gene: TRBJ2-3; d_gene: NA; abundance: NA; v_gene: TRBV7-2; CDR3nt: TGTGCCAGCAGCTTATGGCCCCGGGACACAGATACGCAGTATTTT; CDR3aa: CASSLWPRDTDTQYF
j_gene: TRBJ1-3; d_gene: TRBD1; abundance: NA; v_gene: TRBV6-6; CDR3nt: TGTGCCAGCAGTTACTTACAGGGGGCGGTTGGAAACACCATATATTTT; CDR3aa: CASSYLQGAVGNTIYF
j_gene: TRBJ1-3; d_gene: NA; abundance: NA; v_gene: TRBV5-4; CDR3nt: TGTGCCAGCAGCACGGACAGTGGAAACACCATATATTTT; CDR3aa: CASSTDSGNTIYF
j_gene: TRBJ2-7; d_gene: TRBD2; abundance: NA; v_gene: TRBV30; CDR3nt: TGTGCCTGGAGTGTACCCGGACTAGTGGTATCCTACGAGCAGTACTTC; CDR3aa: CAWSVPGLVVSYEQYF
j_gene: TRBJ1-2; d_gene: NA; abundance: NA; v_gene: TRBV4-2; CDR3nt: TGTGCCAGCAGCCCGAGGATGACCGACTATGGCTACACCTTC; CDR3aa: CASSPRMTDYGYTF
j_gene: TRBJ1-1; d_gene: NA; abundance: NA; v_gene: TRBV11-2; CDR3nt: TGTGCCAGCAGCTTAGCCGGTTCGAACACTGAAGCTTTCTTT; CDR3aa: CASSLAGSNTEAFF
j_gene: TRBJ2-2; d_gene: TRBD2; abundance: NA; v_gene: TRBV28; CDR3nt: TGTGCCAGCAGTTTAGGCGGTAGGCTAGCGGCGACCGGGGAGCTGTTTTTT; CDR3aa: CASSLGGRLAATGELFF